A selection of T cell receptor beta chains follows, all from one sample in a study of blood T cell repertoires in COVID-19. Only in-frame clones appear in the TCRdb table, and some are missing; sequencing was by immunoSEQ multiplex PCR. The sample includes fewer than 500,000 clones, around 90% of them seen just once. Sequencing was carried out using PBMCs or T cells enriched from blood (not recorded which). The receptor source for this set is a woman aged 18 to 35 who had recovered from COVID-19. Both conserved end residues are part of each CDR3. A D gene is named only where the DNA matches it firmly. Some rows mark clone size as missing; the rest say once, few, many or name a class of expanded clone.

D gene: TRBD2
CDR3 length: 15
clone size: NA
V gene: TRBV6-5
J gene: TRBJ2-3
CDR3 protein: CASSLVAGGGDTQYF
CDR3 DNA: TGTGCCAGCAGCCTCGTAGCGGGGGGTGGAGATACGCAGTATTTT

D gene: TRBD1
CDR3 length: 16
clone size: NA
V gene: TRBV19
J gene: TRBJ1-5
CDR3 protein: CASSIPTRQGDQPQHF
CDR3 DNA: TGTGCCAGTAGTATACCAACTCGACAGGGGGATCAGCCCCAGCATTTT

D gene: TRBD1
CDR3 length: 15
clone size: NA
V gene: TRBV7-9
J gene: TRBJ1-4
CDR3 protein: CASSEKGGGREKLFF
CDR3 DNA: TGTGCCAGCAGCGAAAAAGGGGGCGGGCGCGAAAAACTGTTTTTT

D gene: NA
CDR3 length: 16
clone size: NA
V gene: TRBV18
J gene: TRBJ1-3
CDR3 protein: CASSPYEEPPGNTIYF
CDR3 DNA: TGTGCCAGCTCACCATATGAGGAACCCCCTGGAAACACCATATATTTT

D gene: TRBD1
CDR3 length: 13
clone size: NA
V gene: TRBV19
J gene: TRBJ1-2
CDR3 protein: CASSPQGGNGYTF
CDR3 DNA: TGTGCCAGTAGCCCCCAGGGGGGAAATGGCTACACCTTC

D gene: TRBD2
CDR3 length: 16
clone size: NA
V gene: TRBV2
J gene: TRBJ2-5
CDR3 protein: CASSGSGGAVRETQYF
CDR3 DNA: TGTGCCAGCAGTGGTAGCGGGGGGGCCGTACGAGAGACCCAGTACTTC

D gene: NA
CDR3 length: 14
clone size: NA
V gene: TRBV7-9
J gene: TRBJ1-2
CDR3 protein: CASSLSGGHYGYTF
CDR3 DNA: TGTGCCAGCAGCTTATCAGGAGGGCACTATGGCTACACCTTC

D gene: TRBD1
CDR3 length: 12
clone size: few
V gene: TRBV30
J gene: TRBJ1-2
CDR3 protein: CAWGGQAYGYTF
CDR3 DNA: TGTGCCTGGGGTGGACAGGCCTATGGCTACACCTTC

D gene: TRBD2
CDR3 length: 14
clone size: NA
V gene: TRBV5-1
J gene: TRBJ2-5
CDR3 protein: CASSWGGNQETQYF
CDR3 DNA: TGCGCCAGCAGCTGGGGGGGAAACCAAGAGACCCAGTACTTC

D gene: TRBD1
CDR3 length: 15
clone size: NA
V gene: TRBV11-2
J gene: TRBJ2-7
CDR3 protein: CASSIGGTGSYEQYF
CDR3 DNA: TGTGCCAGCAGTATCGGCGGGACAGGCTCCTACGAGCAGTACTTC

D gene: NA
CDR3 length: 18
clone size: NA
V gene: TRBV28
J gene: TRBJ2-5
CDR3 protein: CASSLFLYRSVTATTQYF
CDR3 DNA: TGTGCCAGCAGTTTATTTCTATACAGGTCGGTGACGGCGACGACCCAGTACTTC

D gene: NA
CDR3 length: 17
clone size: once
V gene: TRBV5-1
J gene: TRBJ1-6
CDR3 protein: CASSRGGDSGWGSPLHF
CDR3 DNA: TGCGCCAGCAGTCGAGGAGGGGACTCCGGGTGGGGGTCACCCCTCCACTTT

D gene: TRBD2
CDR3 length: 13
clone size: few
V gene: TRBV9
J gene: TRBJ2-7
CDR3 protein: CASGRGSGNEQYF
CDR3 DNA: TGTGCCAGCGGGCGGGGGTCAGGGAACGAGCAGTACTTC

D gene: NA
CDR3 length: 14
clone size: NA
V gene: TRBV27
J gene: TRBJ2-7
CDR3 protein: CASSLYQGSYEQYF
CDR3 DNA: TGTGCCAGCAGTTTATATCAGGGGAGCTACGAGCAGTACTTC

D gene: NA
CDR3 length: 13
clone size: few
V gene: TRBV2
J gene: TRBJ2-7
CDR3 protein: CASQRGGPYEQYF
CDR3 DNA: TGTGCCAGTCAGAGGGGGGGGCCCTACGAGCAGTACTTC

D gene: NA
CDR3 length: 15
clone size: NA
V gene: TRBV5-6
J gene: TRBJ1-1
CDR3 protein: CASSLREGQNTEAFF
CDR3 DNA: TGTGCCAGCAGCTTAAGGGAGGGTCAGAACACTGAAGCTTTCTTT

D gene: TRBD2
CDR3 length: 15
clone size: NA
V gene: TRBV7-8
J gene: TRBJ2-3
CDR3 protein: CASRTSGGNTDTQYF
CDR3 DNA: TGTGCCAGTAGGACTAGCGGGGGGAACACAGATACGCAGTATTTT

D gene: TRBD1
CDR3 length: 16
clone size: NA
V gene: TRBV11-2
J gene: TRBJ1-1
CDR3 protein: CASSSKVDRGITEAFF
CDR3 DNA: TGTGCCAGCAGCTCCAAGGTGGACAGGGGTATCACTGAAGCTTTCTTT

D gene: TRBD2
CDR3 length: 16
clone size: NA
V gene: TRBV3-1/TRBV3-2
J gene: TRBJ2-2
CDR3 protein: CASSQGSGGLAGELFF
CDR3 DNA: TGTGCCAGCAGCCAAGGGAGCGGGGGGCTAGCCGGGGAGCTGTTTTTT

D gene: NA
CDR3 length: 14
clone size: NA
V gene: TRBV5-1
J gene: TRBJ2-7
CDR3 protein: CASSVQEGPYEQYF
CDR3 DNA: TGCGCCAGCAGTGTTCAGGAGGGCCCCTACGAGCAGTACTTC

D gene: NA
CDR3 length: 13
clone size: NA
V gene: TRBV7-8
J gene: TRBJ1-2
CDR3 protein: CASADGWEAGYTF
CDR3 DNA: TGTGCCAGCGCGGACGGATGGGAGGCGGGCTACACCTTC

D gene: NA
CDR3 length: 13
clone size: NA
V gene: TRBV4-1
J gene: TRBJ1-2
CDR3 protein: CASSQDRWRGYTF
CDR3 DNA: TGCGCCAGCAGCCAAGATAGGTGGCGGGGCTACACCTTC

D gene: TRBD2
CDR3 length: 16
clone size: NA
V gene: TRBV5-1
J gene: TRBJ2-3
CDR3 protein: CASSLTSGGLTDTQYF
CDR3 DNA: TGCGCCAGCAGCTTGACTAGCGGGGGGCTTACAGATACGCAGTATTTT

D gene: NA
CDR3 length: 13
clone size: NA
V gene: TRBV5-1
J gene: TRBJ1-1
CDR3 protein: CASSFASSTEAFF
CDR3 DNA: TGCGCCAGCAGCTTTGCGTCTTCCACTGAAGCTTTCTTT

D gene: TRBD1
CDR3 length: 15
clone size: NA
V gene: TRBV5-6
J gene: TRBJ1-2
CDR3 protein: CASSGGQITNYGYTF
CDR3 DNA: TGTGCCAGCAGCGGGGGACAGATAACTAACTATGGCTACACCTTC

D gene: TRBD1
CDR3 length: 15
clone size: NA
V gene: TRBV19
J gene: TRBJ1-4
CDR3 protein: CASTDKAGGLQKLFF
CDR3 DNA: TGTGCCAGTACCGATAAAGCAGGGGGTCTTCAAAAACTGTTTTTT

D gene: NA
CDR3 length: 12
clone size: NA
V gene: TRBV28
J gene: TRBJ2-3
CDR3 protein: CASSRIVDTQYF
CDR3 DNA: TGTGCCAGCAGCAGAATCGTCGATACGCAGTATTTT

D gene: NA
CDR3 length: 15
clone size: NA
V gene: TRBV30
J gene: TRBJ2-2
CDR3 protein: CAYTTGSGNTGELFF
CDR3 DNA: TGTGCCTACACGACGGGAAGTGGGAACACCGGGGAGCTGTTTTTT

D gene: NA
CDR3 length: 13
clone size: NA
V gene: TRBV12-3/TRBV12-4
J gene: TRBJ1-5
CDR3 protein: CASRYSSNQPQHF
CDR3 DNA: TGTGCCAGCAGATACAGTAGCAATCAGCCCCAGCATTTT

D gene: TRBD1
CDR3 length: 14
clone size: NA
V gene: TRBV6-6
J gene: TRBJ1-3
CDR3 protein: CASSLSGGGNTIYF
CDR3 DNA: TGTGCCAGCAGCCTATCAGGGGGCGGAAACACCATATATTTT

D gene: NA
CDR3 length: 13
clone size: few
V gene: TRBV6-4
J gene: TRBJ1-6
CDR3 protein: CASSAQANSPLHF
CDR3 DNA: TGTGCCAGCAGTGCGCAGGCCAATTCACCCCTCCACTTT

D gene: NA
CDR3 length: 14
clone size: NA
V gene: TRBV6-5
J gene: TRBJ1-1
CDR3 protein: CASSSSTGNTEAFF
CDR3 DNA: TGTGCCAGCAGTTCCTCAACAGGGAACACTGAAGCTTTCTTT

D gene: NA
CDR3 length: 14
clone size: NA
V gene: TRBV11-2
J gene: TRBJ2-7
CDR3 protein: CASSLLGGAHEQYF
CDR3 DNA: TGTGCCAGCAGCTTACTGGGCGGGGCCCACGAGCAGTACTTC

D gene: TRBD1
CDR3 length: 16
clone size: NA
V gene: TRBV4-1
J gene: TRBJ1-1
CDR3 protein: CASSPRQGGMNTEAFF
CDR3 DNA: TGCGCCAGCAGCCCCAGACAGGGGGGCATGAACACTGAAGCTTTCTTT

D gene: TRBD1
CDR3 length: 13
clone size: few
V gene: TRBV19
J gene: TRBJ1-1
CDR3 protein: CATQQGANTEAFF
CDR3 DNA: TGTGCCACACAGCAGGGGGCAAACACTGAAGCTTTCTTT

D gene: TRBD2
CDR3 length: 14
clone size: NA
V gene: TRBV2
J gene: TRBJ2-1
CDR3 protein: CASLGVAGGGEQFF
CDR3 DNA: TGTGCCAGCCTGGGAGTAGCGGGGGGAGGGGAGCAGTTCTTC

D gene: TRBD2
CDR3 length: 16
clone size: NA
V gene: TRBV3-1/TRBV3-2
J gene: TRBJ2-5
CDR3 protein: CASVPLAGGRQETQYF
CDR3 DNA: TGTGCCAGCGTCCCACTAGCGGGGGGGCGCCAAGAGACCCAGTACTTC

D gene: TRBD1
CDR3 length: 13
clone size: NA
V gene: TRBV6-4
J gene: TRBJ2-1
CDR3 protein: CASRETGGFEQFF
CDR3 DNA: TGTGCCAGCAGGGAGACAGGGGGCTTTGAGCAGTTCTTC

D gene: NA
CDR3 length: 14
clone size: NA
V gene: TRBV30
J gene: TRBJ2-2
CDR3 protein: CAWSVRTYTGELFF
CDR3 DNA: TGTGCCTGGAGTGTACGTACATACACCGGGGAGCTGTTTTTT

D gene: TRBD2
CDR3 length: 15
clone size: NA
V gene: TRBV2
J gene: TRBJ2-5
CDR3 protein: CADRSSGGLVETQYF
CDR3 DNA: TGTGCCGATAGGTCTAGCGGGGGGTTGGTGGAGACCCAGTACTTC

D gene: NA
CDR3 length: 13
clone size: NA
V gene: TRBV12-3/TRBV12-4
J gene: TRBJ2-7
CDR3 protein: CASSLGPSVEQYF
CDR3 DNA: TGTGCCAGCAGTTTAGGCCCTTCGGTAGAGCAGTACTTC